This TCR beta chain was recorded in a study of response to subunit inactivated influenza vaccine. Germline trimming cut 8 bases from V and 3 bases from J; bases unmatched to any gene: 7. This CDR3 spans 12 amino acids. In germline, CDR1 is DFQATT, CDR2 SNEGSKA (reference sequence). TCRdb itself ran the RT-PCR reads through MiXCR, one entry per CDR3 protein. The sample has hundreds of thousands of distinct CDR3 sequences, around 25% seen once. Sequences were derived from CD4+ T cells sorted from PBMCs, sampled about 5 days after vaccination. The chain has TRBV20-1 and TRBJ2-7; TRBD1 aligns across 7 bases. The TCR comes from a man aged 45-60 years who received an inactivated influenza vaccine. The CDR3 loop reads CSHRGPIYEQYF. Here the CDR3 DNA reads TGCAGTCACAGGGGACCTATCTACGAGCAGTACTTC.